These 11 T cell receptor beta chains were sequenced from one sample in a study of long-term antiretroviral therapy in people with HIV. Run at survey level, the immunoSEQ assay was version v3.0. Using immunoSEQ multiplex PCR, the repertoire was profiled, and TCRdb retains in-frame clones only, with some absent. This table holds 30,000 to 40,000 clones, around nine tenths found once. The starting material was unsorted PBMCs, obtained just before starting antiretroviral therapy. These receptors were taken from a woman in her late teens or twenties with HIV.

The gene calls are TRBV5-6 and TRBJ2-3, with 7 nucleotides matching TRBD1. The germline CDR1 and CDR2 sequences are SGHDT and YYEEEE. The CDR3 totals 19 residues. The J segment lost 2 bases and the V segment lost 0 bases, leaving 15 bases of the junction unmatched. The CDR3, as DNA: TGTGCCAGCAGCTTGGGGACAGGTATCTTTCTTGATATCACAGATACGCAGTATTTT. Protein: CASSLGTGIFLDITDTQYF.

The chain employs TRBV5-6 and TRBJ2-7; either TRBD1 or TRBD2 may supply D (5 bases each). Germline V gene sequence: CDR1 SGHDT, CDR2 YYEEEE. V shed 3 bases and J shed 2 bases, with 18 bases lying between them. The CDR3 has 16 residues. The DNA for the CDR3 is TGTGCCAGCAGCTCCCGAGGTTGGGGACGTACCTACGAGCAGTACTTC. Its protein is CASSSRGWGRTYEQYF. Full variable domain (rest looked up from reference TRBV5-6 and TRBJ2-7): DAGVTQSPTHLIKTRGQQVTLRCSPKSGHDTVSWYQQALGQGPQFIFQYYEEEERQRGNFPDRFSGHQFPNYSSELNVNALLLGDSALYLCASSSRGWGRTYEQYFGPGTRLTVT.

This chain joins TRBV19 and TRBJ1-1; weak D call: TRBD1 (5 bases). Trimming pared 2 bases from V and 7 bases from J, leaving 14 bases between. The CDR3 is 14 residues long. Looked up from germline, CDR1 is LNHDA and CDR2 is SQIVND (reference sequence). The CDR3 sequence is CASSIKSGRGEAFF. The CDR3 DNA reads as TGTGCCAGTAGTATAAAGTCAGGGAGAGGTGAAGCTTTCTTT.

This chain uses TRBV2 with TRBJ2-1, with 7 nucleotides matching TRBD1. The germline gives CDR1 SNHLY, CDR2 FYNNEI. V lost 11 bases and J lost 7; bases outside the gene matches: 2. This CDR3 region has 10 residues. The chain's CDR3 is CASRGNEQFF. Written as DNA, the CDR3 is TGTGCCTCCAGGGGGAATGAGCAGTTCTTC.

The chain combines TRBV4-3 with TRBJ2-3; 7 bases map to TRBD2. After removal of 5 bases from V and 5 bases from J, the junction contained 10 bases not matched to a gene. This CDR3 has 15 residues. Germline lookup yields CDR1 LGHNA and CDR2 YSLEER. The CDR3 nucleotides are TGCGCCAGCAGCACACAGCGGGGAGGCGGAGATACGCAGTATTTT. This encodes CASSTQRGGGDTQYF.

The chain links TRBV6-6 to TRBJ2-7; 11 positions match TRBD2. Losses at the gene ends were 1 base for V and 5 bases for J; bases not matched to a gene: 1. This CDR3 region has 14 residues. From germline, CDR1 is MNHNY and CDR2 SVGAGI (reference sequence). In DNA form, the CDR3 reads TGTGCCAGCAGTTACTTAGCGGGGGGGAACGAGCAGTACTTC. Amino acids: CASSYLAGGNEQYF.

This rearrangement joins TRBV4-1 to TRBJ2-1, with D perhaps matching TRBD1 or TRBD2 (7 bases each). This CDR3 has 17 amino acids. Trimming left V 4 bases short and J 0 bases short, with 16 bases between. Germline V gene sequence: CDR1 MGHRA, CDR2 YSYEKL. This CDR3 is CASSLRQGGSSYNEQFF. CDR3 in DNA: TGCGCCAGCAGCCTTCGCCAGGGGGGGAGCTCCTACAATGAGCAGTTCTTC.

The DNA of the CDR3 is TGTGCCAGCAGCCCAAGGACGGTAGAGTACACCTTC. Translated: CASSPRTVEYTF. V and J are TRBV7-2 and TRBJ1-2; D not certain. Germline lookup yields CDR1 SGHTA and CDR2 FQGNSA. CDR3 length: 12 amino acids. The V end lost 5 bases, the J end lost 11 bases, and 15 bases lay between the germline ends.

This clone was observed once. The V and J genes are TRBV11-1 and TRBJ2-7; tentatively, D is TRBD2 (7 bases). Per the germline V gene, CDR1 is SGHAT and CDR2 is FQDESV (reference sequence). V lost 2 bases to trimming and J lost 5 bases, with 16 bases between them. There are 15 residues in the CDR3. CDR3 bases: TGTGCCAGCAGCTTATTAACGGGGGGCCTAGACGAGCAGTACTTC. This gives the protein CASSLLTGGLDEQYF.

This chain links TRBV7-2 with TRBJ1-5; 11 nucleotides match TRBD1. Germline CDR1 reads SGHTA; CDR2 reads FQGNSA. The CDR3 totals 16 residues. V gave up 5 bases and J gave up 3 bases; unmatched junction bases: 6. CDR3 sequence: CASSPDRGQNNQPQHF. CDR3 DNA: TGTGCCAGCAGCCCGGACAGGGGGCAAAACAATCAGCCCCAGCATTTT.

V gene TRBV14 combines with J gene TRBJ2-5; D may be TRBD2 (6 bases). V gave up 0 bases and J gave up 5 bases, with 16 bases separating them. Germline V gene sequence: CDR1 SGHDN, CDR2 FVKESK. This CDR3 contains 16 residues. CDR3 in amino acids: CASSQDSFGGLETQYF. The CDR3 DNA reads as TGTGCCAGCAGCCAAGACTCTTTCGGGGGTCTGGAGACCCAGTACTTC.